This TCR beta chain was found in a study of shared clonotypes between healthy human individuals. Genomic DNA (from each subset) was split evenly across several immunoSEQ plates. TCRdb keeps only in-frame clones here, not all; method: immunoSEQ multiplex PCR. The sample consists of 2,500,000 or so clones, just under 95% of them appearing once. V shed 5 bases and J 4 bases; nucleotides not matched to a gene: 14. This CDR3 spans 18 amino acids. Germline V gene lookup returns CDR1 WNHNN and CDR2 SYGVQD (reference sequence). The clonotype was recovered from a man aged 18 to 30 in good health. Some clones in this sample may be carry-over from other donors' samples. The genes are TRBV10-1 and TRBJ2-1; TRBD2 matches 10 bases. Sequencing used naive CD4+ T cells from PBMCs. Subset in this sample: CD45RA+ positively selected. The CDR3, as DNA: TGCGCCAGCAGTCGAAGGCCCTCTAGCGGGAGCATGTACAATGAGCAGTTCTTC. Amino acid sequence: CASSRRPSSGSMYNEQFF.